This T cell receptor beta chain was recovered during a study of blood T cell repertoires in COVID-19. This clone showed up just once. Generated by immunoSEQ multiplex PCR, the TCRdb table keeps only in-frame clones and is missing some. Of around 250,000 clones in the sample, 86% are singletons; the top ten hold approximately 8.2%. CDR3 length: 13 residues. V lost 1 base to trimming and J lost 5 bases, with 7 bases between them. CDR1 is WSHSY and CDR2 is SAAADI in the germline V gene. This clonotype was sampled from a man in his forties with active or convalescent COVID-19. Sequenced sample: peripheral blood. V gene TRBV10-2 combines with J gene TRBJ2-3; D not certain. The CDR3 region has the DNA TGCGCCAGCAGTGAGTTACGAGAAGATACGCAGTATTTT. Translated, it gives CASSELREDTQYF.